This is a list of T cell receptor beta chains from one sample in a study of T cell responses to AZD1222 COVID-19 vaccine. TCRdb's table, derived via immunoSEQ multiplex PCR, lists solely in-frame clones and lacks some. The profile covers roughly 150,000 clones, with roughly nine tenths appearing a single time and roughly 1.2% taken by the ten largest. The sequencing used peripheral blood, collected 28 days after the second AZD1222 dose. The receptors derive from an adult who received the AZD1222 COVID-19 vaccine. CDR3s include the opening cysteine and the closing phenylalanine or tryptophan. A D gene is named only where the DNA matches it firmly. The size of a clone is reported for some rows only, either as once, few or many, or as a class for expanded clones.

TRBV5-6,TRBD1,NA,TRBJ1-2,CASSLVGRGRSGYTF,TGTGCCAGCAGCTTGGTTGGCAGGGGGCGAAGTGGCTACACCTTC
TRBV7-9,NA,NA,TRBJ2-5,CASSPPDAGWQETQYF,TGTGCCAGCAGCCCACCTGACGCGGGGTGGCAAGAGACCCAGTACTTC
TRBV18,TRBD1,NA,TRBJ2-1,CASSPGQGGYNEQFF,TGTGCCAGCTCACCGGGACAGGGGGGCTACAATGAGCAGTTCTTC
TRBV5-1,NA,NA,TRBJ1-6,CASSLGVEGPGNSPLHF,TGCGCCAGCAGCTTGGGGGTAGAGGGGCCTGGTAATTCACCCCTCCACTTT
TRBV15,TRBD1,NA,TRBJ2-7,CATGTDPYEQYF,TGTGCCACGGGGACAGACCCCTACGAGCAGTACTTC
TRBV11-3,TRBD2,NA,TRBJ2-2,CASSLDPGLAALTGELFF,TGTGCCAGCAGCTTAGACCCTGGACTAGCGGCACTCACGGGGGAGCTGTTTTTT
TRBV28,NA,NA,TRBJ1-2,CASSRDGGDGYTF,TGTGCCAGCAGTCGAGACGGCGGGGATGGCTACACCTTC
TRBV19,TRBD2,NA,TRBJ2-7,CASSPTTSGAYYEQYF,TGTGCCAGTAGTCCAACGACTAGCGGGGCGTACTACGAGCAGTACTTC
TRBV11-2,TRBD1,NA,TRBJ1-5,CASSLTGTGHDSNQPQHF,TGTGCCAGCAGCTTAACCGGGACAGGGCACGATAGCAATCAGCCCCAGCATTTT
TRBV4-2,TRBD1,NA,TRBJ1-6,CASSLETGGRNSPLHF,TGTGCCAGCAGCCTCGAGACAGGGGGCCGGAATTCACCCCTCCACTTT
TRBV6-1,NA,NA,TRBJ1-6,CASSARSRMGNSPLHF,TGTGCCAGCAGTGCTAGAAGTAGGATGGGTAATTCACCCCTCCACTTT
TRBV7-3,NA,NA,TRBJ2-7,CASSLMPGSSYEQYF,TGTGCCAGCAGCTTAATGCCAGGGAGCTCCTACGAGCAGTACTTC
TRBV3-1/TRBV3-2,TRBD2,NA,TRBJ2-1,CASSLDLQAGAYNEQFF,TGTGCCAGCAGCCTCGACCTGCAAGCGGGGGCCTACAATGAGCAGTTCTTC
TRBV3-1/TRBV3-2,NA,NA,TRBJ2-2,CASSQGWGELFF,TGTGCCAGCAGCCAAGGGTGGGGGGAGCTGTTTTTT
TRBV6-2/TRBV6-3,TRBD2,once,TRBJ2-2,CASSYSLAGVLSPGELFF,TGTGCCAGCAGTTACTCCCTAGCGGGAGTCCTCAGTCCCGGGGAGCTGTTTTTT
TRBV5-1,TRBD1,NA,TRBJ1-1,CASSSTGGIEAFF,TGCGCCAGCAGCTCCACAGGGGGGATTGAAGCTTTCTTT